The clone carrying this T cell receptor beta chain was seen ten or more times. Its antigen remains unidentified. Cells sorted as Tregs were CD4+, CD25+ and CD127-/low. Findings and limits, study-wide: Under 2.1% of tumor Treg sequences matched blood Tregs or memory cells. Greatest tumor Treg TCR overlap was with tumor naive CD4+ cells.

CDR3 length equals 12 residues. The ends were cut back, 6 bases at V and 3 bases at J, with 8 bases in the middle. Adaptor-ligated barcode primers were used to amplify TRBV12-4/TRBJ1-2 clonotypes. TCRdb independently ran MiXCR on the multiplex PCR reads; one entry per CDR3 protein. The sample includes some 1,000 distinct CDR3 sequences, 2.6% of them seen just once. The V call is TRBV12-3 or TRBV12-4, the J call TRBJ1-2, with D unclear. This sequence was found in a female donor with breast cancer. Material for sequencing was Tregs sorted from blood. The CDR3 sequence is CASSQTDYGYTF. Here the CDR3 DNA reads TGTGCCAGCAGCCAGACTGACTATGGCTACACCTTC.